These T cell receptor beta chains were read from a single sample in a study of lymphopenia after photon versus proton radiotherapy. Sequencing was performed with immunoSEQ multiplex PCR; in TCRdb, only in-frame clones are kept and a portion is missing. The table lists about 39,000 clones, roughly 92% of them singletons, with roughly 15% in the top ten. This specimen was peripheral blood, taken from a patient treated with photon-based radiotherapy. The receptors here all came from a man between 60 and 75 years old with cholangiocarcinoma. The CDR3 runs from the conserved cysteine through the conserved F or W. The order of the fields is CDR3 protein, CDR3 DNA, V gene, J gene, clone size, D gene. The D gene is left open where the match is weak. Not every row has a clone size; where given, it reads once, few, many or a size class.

CASADGRPYNEQFF,TGTGCCAGCGCCGACGGCCGCCCCTACAATGAGCAGTTCTTC,TRBV7-9,TRBJ2-1,-,-
CASSLDLTGNNSPLHF,TGTGCCAGCAGCTTAGATCTAACAGGAAATAATTCACCCCTCCACTTT,TRBV11-3,TRBJ1-6,once,-
CASSRGLAQSSYNEQFF,TGTGCCAGTAGTAGGGGACTAGCGCAAAGCTCCTACAATGAGCAGTTCTTC,TRBV19,TRBJ2-1,-,TRBD2
CATSRGGTGQETQYF,TGTGCCACCAGCAGAGGGGGGACAGGTCAAGAGACCCAGTACTTC,TRBV15,TRBJ2-5,-,TRBD1
CASSSHWNSIQYF,TGTGCCAGCAGCTCCCATTGGAATAGCATTCAGTACTTC,TRBV11-2,TRBJ2-4,once,-
CAISESMQETSYNEQFF,TGTGCCATCAGTGAGTCGATGCAGGAAACCTCCTACAATGAGCAGTTCTTC,TRBV10-3,TRBJ2-1,-,-
CASSRSNTEAFF,TGTGCCAGCTCACGATCCAACACTGAAGCTTTCTTT,TRBV18,TRBJ1-1,-,-
CATSRTTGTSGRADNEQFF,TGTGCCACCAGCAGGACGACCGGGACTAGCGGGAGGGCCGACAATGAGCAGTTCTTC,TRBV15,TRBJ2-1,-,TRBD2
CASTPHSTPLNTEAFF,TGCGCCAGCACCCCCCACAGTACACCGCTAAACACTGAAGCTTTCTTT,TRBV5-1,TRBJ1-1,-,-
CASSSRGGESYNEQFF,TGTGCCAGCAGCTCACGGGGGGGCGAGTCCTACAATGAGCAGTTCTTC,TRBV5-4,TRBJ2-1,-,TRBD2
CASSLSRGVDGYTF,TGTGCCAGCAGTTTATCGAGGGGGGTCGATGGCTACACCTTC,TRBV27,TRBJ1-2,-,-
CASSWYSTNQPQHF,TGTGCCAGCAGTTGGTACAGCACCAATCAGCCCCAGCATTTT,TRBV28,TRBJ1-5,-,-
CASSSRGTGQPQHF,TGTGCCAGCAGTAGTCGGGGGACGGGTCAGCCCCAGCATTTT,TRBV27,TRBJ1-5,-,-